This is a list of T cell receptor beta chains from one sample in a study of blood T cell repertoires in COVID-19. The table came from immunoSEQ multiplex PCR; TCRdb's copy has only in-frame clones and leaves some out. The sample consists of 53,000 or so clones, about 82% of them appearing once. What was sequenced was peripheral blood. These receptors all come from a man between 70 and 80 years old with active COVID-19. Both conserved end residues are part of each CDR3. Fields, in order: V gene, J gene, CDR3 protein.

V: TRBV9
J: TRBJ2-3
CDR3: CASSVEGAKTDTQYF

V: TRBV5-6
J: TRBJ2-2
CDR3: CASSGTEGTGFAGELFF

V: TRBV7-8
J: TRBJ1-6
CDR3: CASSSADRGGNSPLHF

V: TRBV5-1
J: TRBJ1-5
CDR3: CASSLDRDQPQHF

V: TRBV9
J: TRBJ2-5
CDR3: CASSPGGGLETQYF

V: TRBV19
J: TRBJ2-1
CDR3: CASSTRGGAYNEQFF

V: TRBV10-3
J: TRBJ2-7
CDR3: CATGHPQTYEQYF

V: TRBV28
J: TRBJ1-5
CDR3: CASSSPREGLTQPQHF

V: TRBV9
J: TRBJ2-7
CDR3: CASSAGQMSSYEQYF

V: TRBV29-1
J: TRBJ1-2
CDR3: CSVPLGGGYGYTF

V: TRBV6-2/TRBV6-3
J: TRBJ1-1
CDR3: CASSSAGAVTNTEAFF

V: TRBV7-8
J: TRBJ2-7
CDR3: CASSRTGGNNYEQYF

V: TRBV20-1
J: TRBJ1-2
CDR3: CSASRSGGNYGYTF

V: TRBV7-6
J: TRBJ2-1
CDR3: CASSLDPGRTGVEDEQFF

V: TRBV7-9
J: TRBJ2-6
CDR3: CASSLRTGQTLKRANVLTF

V: TRBV24-1
J: TRBJ1-1
CDR3: CATSDPDRDKRMNTEAFF

V: TRBV18
J: TRBJ2-1
CDR3: CASSPGLAGSTQFF

V: TRBV6-5
J: TRBJ2-7
CDR3: CASSPLTGPYEQYF

V: TRBV7-2
J: TRBJ2-3
CDR3: CASRPRGLTDTQYF

V: TRBV7-2
J: TRBJ2-1
CDR3: CASSLGGGNYNEQFF

V: TRBV6-4
J: TRBJ2-3
CDR3: CASRSSGGSTDTQYF

V: TRBV18
J: TRBJ1-1
CDR3: CASSSSMTGSHTEAFF

V: TRBV5-1
J: TRBJ2-3
CDR3: CASSSVGRGIADTQYF

V: TRBV29-1
J: TRBJ2-1
CDR3: CSAGHNNEQFF

V: TRBV5-1
J: TRBJ2-5
CDR3: CASSLNTAQETQYF

V: TRBV4-3
J: TRBJ1-1
CDR3: CASSHRNTEAFF

V: TRBV19
J: TRBJ1-2
CDR3: CASSNSPAPGDYGYTF

V: TRBV4-3
J: TRBJ2-4
CDR3: CASSQATAGSAGGKNIQYF

V: TRBV7-2
J: TRBJ1-5
CDR3: CASSFKQGGQPQHF

V: TRBV7-3
J: TRBJ1-2
CDR3: CASSLGQGAGGYTF

V: TRBV9
J: TRBJ2-1
CDR3: CASSPDLGGGWSEQFF

V: TRBV6-5
J: TRBJ1-1
CDR3: CASSYAGGNTEAFF

V: TRBV24-1
J: TRBJ1-5
CDR3: CATSDPGEKPQHF

V: TRBV11-2
J: TRBJ1-3
CDR3: CASSLGDFSGNTIYF

V: TRBV6-2/TRBV6-3
J: TRBJ1-3
CDR3: CASSYGRLSGNTIYF

V: TRBV27
J: TRBJ1-1
CDR3: CASSPGTFASTEAFF

V: TRBV2
J: TRBJ2-1
CDR3: CASTKELAGDNEQFF

V: TRBV11-3
J: TRBJ2-2
CDR3: CASSLGLGAGELFF